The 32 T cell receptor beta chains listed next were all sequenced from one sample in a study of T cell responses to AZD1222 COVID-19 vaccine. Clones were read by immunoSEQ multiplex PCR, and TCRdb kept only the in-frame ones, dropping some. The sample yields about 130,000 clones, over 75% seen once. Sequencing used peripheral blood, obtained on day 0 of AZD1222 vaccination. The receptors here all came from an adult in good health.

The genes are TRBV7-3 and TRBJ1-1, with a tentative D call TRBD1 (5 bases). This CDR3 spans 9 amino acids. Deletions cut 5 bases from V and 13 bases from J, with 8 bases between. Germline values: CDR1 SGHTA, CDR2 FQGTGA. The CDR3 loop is CASSGAGFF. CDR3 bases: TGTGCCAGCAGCGGGGCCGGTTTCTTT.

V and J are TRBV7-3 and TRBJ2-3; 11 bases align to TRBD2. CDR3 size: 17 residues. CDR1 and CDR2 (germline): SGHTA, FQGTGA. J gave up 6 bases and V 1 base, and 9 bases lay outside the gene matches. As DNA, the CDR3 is TGTGCCAGCAGCTTAAGTAGCGGGGGGGCCGCTATGGATACGCAGTATTTT. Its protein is CASSLSSGGAAMDTQYF.

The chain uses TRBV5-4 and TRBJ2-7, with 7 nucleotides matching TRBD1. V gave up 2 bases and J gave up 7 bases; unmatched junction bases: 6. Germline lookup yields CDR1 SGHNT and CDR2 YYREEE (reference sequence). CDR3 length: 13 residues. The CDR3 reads CASSLEGAREQYF. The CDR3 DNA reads TGTGCCAGCAGCTTAGAGGGGGCAAGGGAGCAGTACTTC.

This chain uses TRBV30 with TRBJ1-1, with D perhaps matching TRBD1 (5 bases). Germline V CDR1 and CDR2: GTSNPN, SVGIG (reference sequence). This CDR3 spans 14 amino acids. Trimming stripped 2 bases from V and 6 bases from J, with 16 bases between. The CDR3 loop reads CAWSSGAGRAEAFF. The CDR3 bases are TGTGCCTGGAGTTCCGGGGCCGGAAGGGCTGAAGCTTTCTTT.

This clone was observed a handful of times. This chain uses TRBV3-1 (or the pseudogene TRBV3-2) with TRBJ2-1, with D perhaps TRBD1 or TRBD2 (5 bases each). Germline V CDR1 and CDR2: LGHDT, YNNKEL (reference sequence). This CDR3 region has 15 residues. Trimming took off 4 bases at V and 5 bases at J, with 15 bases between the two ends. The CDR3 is CASSRGVIWDNEQFF. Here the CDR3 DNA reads TGTGCCAGCAGCCGAGGGGTTATATGGGACAATGAGCAGTTCTTC.

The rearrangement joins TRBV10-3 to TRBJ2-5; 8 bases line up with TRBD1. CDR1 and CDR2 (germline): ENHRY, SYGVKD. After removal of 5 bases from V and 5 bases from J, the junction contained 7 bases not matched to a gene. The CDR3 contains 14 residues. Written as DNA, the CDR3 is TGTGCCATCAGTCTACAGGGGGTGCAGGAGACCCAGTACTTC. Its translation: CAISLQGVQETQYF.

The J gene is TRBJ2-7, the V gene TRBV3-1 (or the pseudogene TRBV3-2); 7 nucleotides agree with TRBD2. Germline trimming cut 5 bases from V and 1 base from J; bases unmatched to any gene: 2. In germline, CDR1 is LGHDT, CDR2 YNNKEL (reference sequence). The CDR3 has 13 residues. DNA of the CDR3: TGTGCCAGCAGCACTAGCGTATCCTACGAGCAGTACTTC. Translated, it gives CASSTSVSYEQYF.

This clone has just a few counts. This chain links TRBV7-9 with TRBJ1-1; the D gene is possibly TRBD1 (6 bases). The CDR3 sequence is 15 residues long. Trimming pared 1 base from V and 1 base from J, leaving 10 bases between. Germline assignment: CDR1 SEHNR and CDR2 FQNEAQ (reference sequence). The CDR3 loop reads CASSLETGQNTEAFF. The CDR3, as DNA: TGTGCCAGCAGCTTAGAAACGGGACAGAACACTGAAGCTTTCTTT. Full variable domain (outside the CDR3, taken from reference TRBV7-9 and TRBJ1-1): DTGVSQNPRHKITKRGQNVTFRCDPISEHNRLYWYRQTLGQGPEFLTYFQNEAQLEKSRLLSDRFSAERPKGSFSTLEIQRTEQGDSAMYLCASSLETGQNTEAFFGQGTRLTVV.

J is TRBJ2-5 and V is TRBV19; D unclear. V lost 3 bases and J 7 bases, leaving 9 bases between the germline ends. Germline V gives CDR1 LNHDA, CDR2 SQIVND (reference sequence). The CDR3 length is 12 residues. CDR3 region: CASSMSERTQYF. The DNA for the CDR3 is TGTGCCAGTAGTATGTCCGAGAGGACCCAGTACTTC.

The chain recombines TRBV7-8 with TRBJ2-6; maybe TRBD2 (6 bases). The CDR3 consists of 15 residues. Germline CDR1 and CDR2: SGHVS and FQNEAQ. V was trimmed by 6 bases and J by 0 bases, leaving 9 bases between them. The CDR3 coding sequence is TGTGCCAGCAGTCCCGGGGGCTCTGGGGCCAACGTCCTGACTTTC. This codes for CASSPGGSGANVLTF. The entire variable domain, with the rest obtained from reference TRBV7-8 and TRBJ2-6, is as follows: GAGVSQSPRYKVAKRGQDVALRCDPISGHVSLFWYQQALGQGPEFLTYFQNEAQLDKSGLPSDRFFAERPEGSVSTLKIQRTQQEDSAVYLCASSPGGSGANVLTFGAGSRLTVL.

The CDR3 sequence: CASSNAGALAGGYNEQFF. Here the CDR3 DNA reads TGTGCCAGCAGTAATGCCGGGGCTCTAGCGGGAGGGTACAATGAGCAGTTCTTC. The J gene is TRBJ2-1, the V gene TRBV27; 12 positions agree with TRBD2. J lost 4 bases, V lost 5 bases, and 12 bases had no gene match. CDR1 is MNHEY and CDR2 is SMNVEV in the germline V gene (reference sequence). The CDR3 totals 18 residues.

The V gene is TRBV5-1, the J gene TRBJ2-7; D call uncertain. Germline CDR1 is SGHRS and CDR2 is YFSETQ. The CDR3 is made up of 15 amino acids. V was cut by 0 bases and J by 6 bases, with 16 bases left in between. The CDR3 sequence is CASSLGGLGFFEQYF. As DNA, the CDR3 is TGCGCCAGCAGCTTGGGAGGATTGGGGTTTTTCGAGCAGTACTTC.

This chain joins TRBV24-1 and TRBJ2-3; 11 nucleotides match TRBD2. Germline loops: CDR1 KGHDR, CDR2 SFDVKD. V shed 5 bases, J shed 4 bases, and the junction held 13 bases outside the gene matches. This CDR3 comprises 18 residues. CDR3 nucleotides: TGTGCCACCAGTGGCAACCCCACTAGCGGGAGTTCCGCAGATACGCAGTATTTT. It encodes CATSGNPTSGSSADTQYF.

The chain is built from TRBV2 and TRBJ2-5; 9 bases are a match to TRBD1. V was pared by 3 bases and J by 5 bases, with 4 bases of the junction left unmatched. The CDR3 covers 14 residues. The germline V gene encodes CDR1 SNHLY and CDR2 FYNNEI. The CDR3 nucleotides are TGTGCCAGCAGTGAGCGGACAGGGGATGAGACCCAGTACTTC. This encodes CASSERTGDETQYF.

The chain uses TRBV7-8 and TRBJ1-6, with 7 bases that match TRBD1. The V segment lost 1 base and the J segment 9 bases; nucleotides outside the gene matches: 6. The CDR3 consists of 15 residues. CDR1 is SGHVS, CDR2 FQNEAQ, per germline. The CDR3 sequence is CASSLVVTGSSPLHF. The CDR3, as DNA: TGTGCCAGCAGCTTAGTTGTGACAGGGTCTTCACCCCTCCACTTT.

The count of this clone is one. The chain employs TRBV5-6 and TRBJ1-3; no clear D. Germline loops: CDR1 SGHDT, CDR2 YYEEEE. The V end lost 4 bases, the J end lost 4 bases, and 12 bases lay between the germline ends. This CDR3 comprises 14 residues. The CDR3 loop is CASSPGERGNTIYF. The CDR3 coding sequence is TGTGCCAGCAGCCCGGGAGAGCGGGGAAACACCATATATTTT. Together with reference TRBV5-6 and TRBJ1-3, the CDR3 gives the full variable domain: DAGVTQSPTHLIKTRGQQVTLRCSPKSGHDTVSWYQQALGQGPQFIFQYYEEEERQRGNFPDRFSGHQFPNYSSELNVNALLLGDSALYLCASSPGERGNTIYFGEGSWLTVV.

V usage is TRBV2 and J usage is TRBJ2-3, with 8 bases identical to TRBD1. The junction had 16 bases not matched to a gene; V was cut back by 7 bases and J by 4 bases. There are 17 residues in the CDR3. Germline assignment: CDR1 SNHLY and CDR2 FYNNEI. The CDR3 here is CASKFPRTGMDSDTQYF. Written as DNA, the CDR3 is TGTGCCAGCAAATTCCCCCGGACAGGGATGGACTCAGATACGCAGTATTTT.

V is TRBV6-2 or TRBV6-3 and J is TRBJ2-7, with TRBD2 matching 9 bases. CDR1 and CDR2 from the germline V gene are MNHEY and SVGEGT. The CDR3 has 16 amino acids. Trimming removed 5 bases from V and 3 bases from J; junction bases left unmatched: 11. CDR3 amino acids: CASSRLLAGLHYEQYF. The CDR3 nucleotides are TGTGCCAGCAGTCGTCTGCTAGCGGGATTGCACTACGAGCAGTACTTC.

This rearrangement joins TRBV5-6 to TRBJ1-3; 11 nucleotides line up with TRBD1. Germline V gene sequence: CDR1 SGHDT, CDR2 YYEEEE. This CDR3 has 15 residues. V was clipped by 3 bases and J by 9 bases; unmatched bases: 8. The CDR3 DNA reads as TGTGCCAGCAGCTCCCCGGGACAGGGGGATACCACCATATATTTT. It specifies CASSSPGQGDTTIYF.

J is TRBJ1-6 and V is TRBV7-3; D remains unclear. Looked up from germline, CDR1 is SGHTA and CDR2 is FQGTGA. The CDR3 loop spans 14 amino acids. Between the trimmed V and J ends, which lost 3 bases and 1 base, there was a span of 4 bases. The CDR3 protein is CASSLGSYNSPLHF. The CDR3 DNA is TGTGCCAGCAGCTTGGGATCCTATAATTCACCCCTCCACTTT. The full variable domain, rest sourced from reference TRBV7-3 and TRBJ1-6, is GAGVSQTPSNKVTEKGKYVELRCDPISGHTALYWYRQSLGQGPEFLIYFQGTGAADDSGLPNDRFFAVRPEGSVSTLKIQRTERGDSAVYLCASSLGSYNSPLHFGNGTRLTVT.

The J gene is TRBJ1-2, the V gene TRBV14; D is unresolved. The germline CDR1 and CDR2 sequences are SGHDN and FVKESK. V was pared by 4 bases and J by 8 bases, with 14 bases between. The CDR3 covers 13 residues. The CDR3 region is CASSPRVIGGYTF. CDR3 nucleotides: TGTGCCAGCAGCCCACGTGTTATAGGAGGCTACACCTTC.

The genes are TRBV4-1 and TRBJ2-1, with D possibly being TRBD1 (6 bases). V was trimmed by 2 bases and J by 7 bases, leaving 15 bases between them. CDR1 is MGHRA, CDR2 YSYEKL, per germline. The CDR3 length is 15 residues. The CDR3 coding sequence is TGCGCCAGCAGCCAATCGGCACGAACAGGGAATGAGCAGTTCTTC. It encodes CASSQSARTGNEQFF.

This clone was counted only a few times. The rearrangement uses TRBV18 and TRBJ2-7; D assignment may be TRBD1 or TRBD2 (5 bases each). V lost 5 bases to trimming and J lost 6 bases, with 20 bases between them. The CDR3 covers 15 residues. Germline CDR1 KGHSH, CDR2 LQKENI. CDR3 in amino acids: CASSGDRGVLFEQYF. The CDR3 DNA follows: TGTGCCAGCTCAGGTGATAGGGGAGTTCTCTTCGAGCAGTACTTC. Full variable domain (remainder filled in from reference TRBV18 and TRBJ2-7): NAGVMQNPRHLVRRRGQEARLRCSPMKGHSHVYWYRQLPEEGLKFMVYLQKENIIDESGMPKERFSAEFPKEGPSILRIQQVVRGDSAAYFCASSGDRGVLFEQYFGPGTRLTVT.

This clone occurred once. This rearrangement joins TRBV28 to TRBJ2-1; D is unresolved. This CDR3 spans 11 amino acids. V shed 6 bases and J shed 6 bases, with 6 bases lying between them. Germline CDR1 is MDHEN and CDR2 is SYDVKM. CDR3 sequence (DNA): TGTGCCAGCAGCGCCATCAATGAGCAGTTCTTC. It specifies CASSAINEQFF.

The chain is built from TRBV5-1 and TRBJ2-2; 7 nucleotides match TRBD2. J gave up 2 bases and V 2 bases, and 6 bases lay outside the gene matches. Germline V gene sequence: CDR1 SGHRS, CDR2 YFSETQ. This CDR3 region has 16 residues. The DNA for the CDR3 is TGCGCCAGCAGCTTTCAGCTAGCGGCTAACACCGGGGAGCTGTTTTTT. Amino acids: CASSFQLAANTGELFF.

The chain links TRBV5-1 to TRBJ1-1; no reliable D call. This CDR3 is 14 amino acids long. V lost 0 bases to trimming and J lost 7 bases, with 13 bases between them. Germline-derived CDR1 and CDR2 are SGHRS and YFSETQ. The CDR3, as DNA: TGCGCCAGCAGCTTGGCCCAAAGCTCCCATGAAGCTTTCTTT. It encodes CASSLAQSSHEAFF. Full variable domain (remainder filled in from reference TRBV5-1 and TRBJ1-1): KAGVTQTPRYLIKTRGQQVTLSCSPISGHRSVSWYQQTPGQGLQFLFEYFSETQRNKGNFPGRFSGRQFSNSRSEMNVSTLELGDSALYLCASSLAQSSHEAFFGQGTRLTVV.

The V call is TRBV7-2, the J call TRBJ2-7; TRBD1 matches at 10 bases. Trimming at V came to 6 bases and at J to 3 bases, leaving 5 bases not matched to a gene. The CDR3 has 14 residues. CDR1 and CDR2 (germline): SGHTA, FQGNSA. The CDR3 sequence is CASRAGTGDYEQYF. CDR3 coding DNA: TGTGCCAGCAGAGCCGGGACAGGGGACTACGAGCAGTACTTC. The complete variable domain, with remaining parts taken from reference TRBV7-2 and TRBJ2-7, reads GAGVSQSPSNKVTEKGKDVELRCDPISGHTALYWYRQSLGQGLEFLIYFQGNSAPDKSGLPSDRFSAERTGGSVSTLTIQRTQQEDSAVYLCASRAGTGDYEQYFGPGTRLTVT.

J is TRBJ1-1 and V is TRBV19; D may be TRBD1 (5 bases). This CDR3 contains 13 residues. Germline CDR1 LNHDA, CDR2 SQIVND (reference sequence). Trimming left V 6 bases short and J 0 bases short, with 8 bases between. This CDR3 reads CASSAGMNTEAFF. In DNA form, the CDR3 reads TGTGCCAGTAGCGCAGGGATGAACACTGAAGCTTTCTTT. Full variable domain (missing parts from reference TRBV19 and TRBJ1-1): DGGITQSPKYLFRKEGQNVTLSCEQNLNHDAMYWYRQDPGQGLRLIYYSQIVNDFQKGDIAEGYSVSREKKESFPLTVTSAQKNPTAFYLCASSAGMNTEAFFGQGTRLTVV.

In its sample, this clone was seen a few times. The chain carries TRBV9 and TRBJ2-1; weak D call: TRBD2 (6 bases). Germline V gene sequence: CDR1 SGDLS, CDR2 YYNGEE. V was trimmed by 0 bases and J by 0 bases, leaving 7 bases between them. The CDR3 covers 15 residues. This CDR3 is CASSVAGDSYNEQFF. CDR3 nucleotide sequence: TGTGCCAGCAGCGTAGCGGGGGACTCCTACAATGAGCAGTTCTTC.

CDR3 in DNA: TGCGCCAGCAGCCAAGATGGACTTAACTATGGCTACACCTTC. Protein: CASSQDGLNYGYTF. This chain uses TRBV4-1 with TRBJ1-2; no clear D gene. The V gene's germline CDR1 is MGHRA and CDR2 YSYEKL. The CDR3 sequence is 14 residues long. V lost 0 bases and J lost 1, with 6 bases in between.

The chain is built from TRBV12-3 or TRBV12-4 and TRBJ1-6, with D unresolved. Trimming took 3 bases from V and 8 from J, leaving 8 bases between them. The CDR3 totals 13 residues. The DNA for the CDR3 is TGTGCCAGCAGTTTTTTCCGGGATTCACCCCTCCACTTT. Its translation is CASSFFRDSPLHF.

The CDR3 region has the DNA TGTGCCAGCATCGGTACAGGGGGTGTTTCACCCCTCCACTTT. As protein: CASIGTGGVSPLHF. The chain carries TRBV2 and TRBJ1-6; TRBD1 agrees at 8 bases. With 7 bases clipped from V and 9 bases from J, the junction kept 8 bases outside the gene matches. Germline V CDR1 and CDR2: SNHLY, FYNNEI. The CDR3 totals 14 residues. The whole variable domain, filled in from reference TRBV2 and TRBJ1-6, reads EPEVTQTPSHQVTQMGQEVILRCVPISNHLYFYWYRQILGQKVEFLVSFYNNEISEKSEIFDDQFSVERPDGSNFTLKIRSTKLEDSAMYFCASIGTGGVSPLHFGNGTRLTVT.